This paragraph covers one TCR beta chain sequence. This sample was included in a study of control samples from healthy donors and cancer patients. V shed 4 bases and J shed 6 bases, with 14 bases lying between them. Germline CDR1 SGHKS, CDR2 YYEKEE (reference sequence). The CDR3 has 13 residues. Measured with immunoSEQ multiplex PCR; TCRdb has only the in-frame clones, and not every one. The table includes 45,000 to 65,000 clones, around nine tenths detected once. The sequence derives from a middle-aged man with head and neck cancer. The genes are TRBV5-5 and TRBJ2-7; a weak D match, TRBD1 (7 bases). Sequenced sample: PBMCs. For the CDR3, the DNA is TGTGCCAGCAGCGCGGGACAGAGGAGCGAGCAGTACTTC. Residues: CASSAGQRSEQYF.